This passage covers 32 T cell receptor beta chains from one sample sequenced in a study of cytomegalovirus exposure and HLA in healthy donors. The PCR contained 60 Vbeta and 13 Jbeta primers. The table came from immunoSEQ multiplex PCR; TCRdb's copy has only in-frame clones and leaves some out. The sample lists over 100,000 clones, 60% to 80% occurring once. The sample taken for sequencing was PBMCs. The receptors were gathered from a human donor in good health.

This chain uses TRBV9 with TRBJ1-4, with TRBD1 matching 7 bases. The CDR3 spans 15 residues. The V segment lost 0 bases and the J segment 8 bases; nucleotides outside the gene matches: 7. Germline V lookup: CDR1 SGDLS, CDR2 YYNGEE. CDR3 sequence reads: CASSVAGTEDEKLFF. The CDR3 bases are TGTGCCAGCAGCGTAGCCGGGACAGAGGACGAAAAACTGTTTTTT.

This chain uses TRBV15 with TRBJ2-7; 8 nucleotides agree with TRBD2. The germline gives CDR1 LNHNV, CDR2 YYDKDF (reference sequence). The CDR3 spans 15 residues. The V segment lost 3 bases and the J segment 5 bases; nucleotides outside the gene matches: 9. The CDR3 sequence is CATSRGLVREDEQYF. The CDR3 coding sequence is TGTGCCACCAGCAGGGGACTAGTGAGAGAGGACGAGCAGTACTTC.

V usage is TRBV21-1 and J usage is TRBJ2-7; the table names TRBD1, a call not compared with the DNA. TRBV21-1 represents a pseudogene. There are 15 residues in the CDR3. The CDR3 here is CASSKQGQGSHEQYF. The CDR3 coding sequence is TGTGCCAGCAGCAAACAAGGACAGGGGTCCCACGAGCAGTACTTC.

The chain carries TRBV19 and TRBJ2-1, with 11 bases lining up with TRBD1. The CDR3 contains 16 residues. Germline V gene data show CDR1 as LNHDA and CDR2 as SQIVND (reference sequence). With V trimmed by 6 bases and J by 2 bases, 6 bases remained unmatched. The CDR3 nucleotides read TGTGCCAGTAGCGGCCGGACAGGGGGCACCTACAATGAGCAGTTCTTC. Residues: CASSGRTGGTYNEQFF.

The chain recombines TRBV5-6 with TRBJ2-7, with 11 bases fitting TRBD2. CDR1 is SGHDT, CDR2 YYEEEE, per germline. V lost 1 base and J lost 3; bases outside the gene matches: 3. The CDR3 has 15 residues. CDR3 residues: CASSLRLAGIYEQYF. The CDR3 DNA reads TGTGCCAGCAGCTTGAGACTAGCGGGGATCTACGAGCAGTACTTC. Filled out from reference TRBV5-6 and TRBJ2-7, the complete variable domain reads DAGVTQSPTHLIKTRGQQVTLRCSPKSGHDTVSWYQQALGQGPQFIFQYYEEEERQRGNFPDRFSGHQFPNYSSELNVNALLLGDSALYLCASSLRLAGIYEQYFGPGTRLTVT.

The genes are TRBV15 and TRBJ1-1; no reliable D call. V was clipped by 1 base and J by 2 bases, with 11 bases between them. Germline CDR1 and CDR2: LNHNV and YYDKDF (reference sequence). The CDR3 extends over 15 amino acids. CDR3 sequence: CATSRAAVYNTEAFF. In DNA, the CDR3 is TGTGCCACCAGCAGAGCCGCAGTGTATAACACTGAAGCTTTCTTT. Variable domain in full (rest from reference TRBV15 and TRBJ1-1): DAMVIQNPRYQVTQFGKPVTLSCSQTLNHNVMYWYQQKSSQAPKLLFHYYDKDFNNEADTPDNFQSRRPNTSFCFLDIRSPGLGDTAMYLCATSRAAVYNTEAFFGQGTRLTVV.

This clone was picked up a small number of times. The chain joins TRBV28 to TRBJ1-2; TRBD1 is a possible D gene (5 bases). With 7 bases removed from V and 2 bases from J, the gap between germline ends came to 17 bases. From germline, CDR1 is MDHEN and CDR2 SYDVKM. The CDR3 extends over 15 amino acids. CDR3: CASIINGGINYGYTF. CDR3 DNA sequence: TGTGCCAGCATCATTAATGGGGGGATCAACTATGGCTACACCTTC.

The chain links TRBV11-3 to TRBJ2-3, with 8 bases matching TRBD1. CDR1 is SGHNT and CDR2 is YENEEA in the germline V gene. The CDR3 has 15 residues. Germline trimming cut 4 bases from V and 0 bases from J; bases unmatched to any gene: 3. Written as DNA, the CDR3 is TGTGCCAGCAGCTCAGGACAGGGAAGCACAGATACGCAGTATTTT. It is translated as CASSSGQGSTDTQYF.

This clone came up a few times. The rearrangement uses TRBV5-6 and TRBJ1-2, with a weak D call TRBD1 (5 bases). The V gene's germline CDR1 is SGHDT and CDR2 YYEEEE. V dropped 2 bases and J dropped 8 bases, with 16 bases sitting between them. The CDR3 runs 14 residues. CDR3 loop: CASSFRRGERGYTF. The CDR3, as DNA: TGTGCCAGCAGCTTTAGGAGGGGCGAGCGAGGCTACACCTTC.

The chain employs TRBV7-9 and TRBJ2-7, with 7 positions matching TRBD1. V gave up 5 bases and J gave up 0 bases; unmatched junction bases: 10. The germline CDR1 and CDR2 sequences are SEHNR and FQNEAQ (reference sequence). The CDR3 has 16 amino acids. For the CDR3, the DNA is TGTGCCAGCAGCCCGCCATTCCGGGACAGCTCCTACGAGCAGTACTTC. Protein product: CASSPPFRDSSYEQYF.

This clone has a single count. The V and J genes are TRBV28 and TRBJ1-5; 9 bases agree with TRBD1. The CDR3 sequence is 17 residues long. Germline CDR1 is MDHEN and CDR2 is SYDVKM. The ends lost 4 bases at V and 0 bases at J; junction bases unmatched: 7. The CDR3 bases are TGTGCCAGCAGTTACAAAAAACAGGGGGCTAGCAATCAGCCCCAGCATTTT. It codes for CASSYKKQGASNQPQHF.

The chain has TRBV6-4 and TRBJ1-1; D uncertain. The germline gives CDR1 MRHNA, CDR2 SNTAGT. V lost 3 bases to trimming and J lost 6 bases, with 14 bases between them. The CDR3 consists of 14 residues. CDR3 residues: CASSESFLAAEAFF. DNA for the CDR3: TGTGCCAGCAGTGAATCCTTCCTCGCGGCTGAAGCTTTCTTT.

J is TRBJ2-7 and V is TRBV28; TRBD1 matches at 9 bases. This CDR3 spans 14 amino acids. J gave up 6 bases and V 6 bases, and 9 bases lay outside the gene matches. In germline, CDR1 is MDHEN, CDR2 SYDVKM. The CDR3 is CASRGDRGIFEQYF. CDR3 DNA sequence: TGTGCCAGCAGGGGCGACAGGGGGATTTTCGAGCAGTACTTC.

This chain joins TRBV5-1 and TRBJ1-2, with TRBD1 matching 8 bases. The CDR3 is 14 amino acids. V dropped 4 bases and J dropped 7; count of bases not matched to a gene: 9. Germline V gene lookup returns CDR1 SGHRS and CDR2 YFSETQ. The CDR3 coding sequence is TGCGCCAGCAGCCTGGGACAGGTGGTAGGTGGCTACACCTTC. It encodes CASSLGQVVGGYTF.

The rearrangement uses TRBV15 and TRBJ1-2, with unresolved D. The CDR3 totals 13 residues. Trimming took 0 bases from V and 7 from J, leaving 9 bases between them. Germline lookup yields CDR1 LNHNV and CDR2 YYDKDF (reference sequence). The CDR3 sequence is CATSRDFRSGYTF. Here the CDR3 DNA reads TGTGCCACCAGCAGAGATTTCAGGTCTGGCTACACCTTC.

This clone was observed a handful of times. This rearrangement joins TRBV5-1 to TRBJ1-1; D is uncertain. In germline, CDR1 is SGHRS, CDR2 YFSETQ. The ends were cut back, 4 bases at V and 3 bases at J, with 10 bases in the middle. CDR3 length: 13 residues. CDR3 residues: CASSVTVDTEAFF. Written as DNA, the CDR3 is TGCGCCAGCAGCGTCACAGTGGACACTGAAGCTTTCTTT. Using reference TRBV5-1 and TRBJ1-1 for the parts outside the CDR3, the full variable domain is KAGVTQTPRYLIKTRGQQVTLSCSPISGHRSVSWYQQTPGQGLQFLFEYFSETQRNKGNFPGRFSGRQFSNSRSEMNVSTLELGDSALYLCASSVTVDTEAFFGQGTRLTVV.

CDR3 DNA sequence: TGTGCCTGGTCAACAGGGGGGCCCCAGCATTTT. The encoded protein is CAWSTGGPQHF. This chain uses TRBV30 with TRBJ1-5; 8 bases are a match to TRBD1. The trim removed 5 bases at V and 9 bases at J, leaving 3 bases unmatched. This CDR3 has 11 amino acids. Per the germline V gene, CDR1 is GTSNPN and CDR2 is SVGIG (reference sequence).

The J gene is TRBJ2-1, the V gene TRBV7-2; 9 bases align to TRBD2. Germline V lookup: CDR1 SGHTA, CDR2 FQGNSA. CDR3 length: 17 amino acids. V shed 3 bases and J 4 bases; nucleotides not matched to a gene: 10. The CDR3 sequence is CASSFTGVAGAYNEQFF. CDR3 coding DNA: TGTGCCAGCAGCTTTACGGGGGTAGCGGGGGCGTACAATGAGCAGTTCTTC.

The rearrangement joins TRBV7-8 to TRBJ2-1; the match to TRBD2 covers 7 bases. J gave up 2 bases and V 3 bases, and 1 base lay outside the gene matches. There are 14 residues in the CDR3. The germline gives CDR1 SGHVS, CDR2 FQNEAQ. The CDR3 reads CASSLGGTYNEQFF. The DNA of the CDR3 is TGTGCCAGCAGCTTGGGGGGGACCTACAATGAGCAGTTCTTC.

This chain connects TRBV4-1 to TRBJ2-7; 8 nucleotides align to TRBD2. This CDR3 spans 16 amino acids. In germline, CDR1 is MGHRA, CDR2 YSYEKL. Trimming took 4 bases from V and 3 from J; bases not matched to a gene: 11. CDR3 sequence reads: CASSRGTSGGVYEQYF. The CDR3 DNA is TGCGCCAGCAGCCGCGGGACTAGTGGGGGGGTCTACGAGCAGTACTTC.

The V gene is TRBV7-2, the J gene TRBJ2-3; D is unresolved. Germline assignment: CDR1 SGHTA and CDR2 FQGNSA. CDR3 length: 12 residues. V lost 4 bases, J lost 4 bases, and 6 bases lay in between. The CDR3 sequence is CASSSTADTQYF. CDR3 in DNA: TGTGCCAGCAGCTCCACTGCAGATACGCAGTATTTT.

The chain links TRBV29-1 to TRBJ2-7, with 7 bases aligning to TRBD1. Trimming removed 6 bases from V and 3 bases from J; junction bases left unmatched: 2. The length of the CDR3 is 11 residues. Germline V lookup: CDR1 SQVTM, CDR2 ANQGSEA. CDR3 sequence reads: CSVNRGYEQYF. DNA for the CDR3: TGCAGCGTAAACAGGGGCTACGAGCAGTACTTC.

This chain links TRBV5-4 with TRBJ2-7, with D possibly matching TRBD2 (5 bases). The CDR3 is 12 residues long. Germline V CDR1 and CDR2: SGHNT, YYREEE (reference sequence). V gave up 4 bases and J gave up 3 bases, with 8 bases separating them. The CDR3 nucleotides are TGTGCCAGCAGCCTCGGAGGCTACGAGCAGTACTTC. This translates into CASSLGGYEQYF.

For the CDR3, the DNA is TGTGCCACCCGACAGGGGGTGACCAACGTCCTGACTTTC. This translates into CATRQGVTNVLTF. The chain is built from TRBV6-5 and TRBJ2-6; 9 bases agree with TRBD1. This CDR3 is 13 amino acids long. V lost 10 bases to trimming and J lost 8 bases; unmatched junction nucleotides: 6. Germline values: CDR1 MNHEY, CDR2 SVGAGI.

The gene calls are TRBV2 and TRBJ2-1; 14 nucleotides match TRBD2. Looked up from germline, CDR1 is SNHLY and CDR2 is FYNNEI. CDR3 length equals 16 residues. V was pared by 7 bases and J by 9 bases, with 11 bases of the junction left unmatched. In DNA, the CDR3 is TGTGCCAGCACCACCCCGACTAGCGGGAGGGAGGCTGAGCAGTTCTTC. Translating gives CASTTPTSGREAEQFF.

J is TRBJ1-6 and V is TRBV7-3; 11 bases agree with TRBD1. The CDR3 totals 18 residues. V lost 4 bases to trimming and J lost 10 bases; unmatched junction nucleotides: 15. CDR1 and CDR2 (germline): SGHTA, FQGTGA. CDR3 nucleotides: TGTGCCAGCAGCTCCCGCCCTCCCGGACAGGGGGCTCGATCACCCCTCCACTTT. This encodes CASSSRPPGQGARSPLHF.

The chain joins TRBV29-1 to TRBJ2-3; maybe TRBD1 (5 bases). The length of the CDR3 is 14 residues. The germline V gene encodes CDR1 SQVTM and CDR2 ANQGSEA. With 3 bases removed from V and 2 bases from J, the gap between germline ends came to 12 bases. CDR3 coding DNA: TGCAGCGTTGAGATGGGGCGAAACACAGATACGCAGTATTTT. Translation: CSVEMGRNTDTQYF.

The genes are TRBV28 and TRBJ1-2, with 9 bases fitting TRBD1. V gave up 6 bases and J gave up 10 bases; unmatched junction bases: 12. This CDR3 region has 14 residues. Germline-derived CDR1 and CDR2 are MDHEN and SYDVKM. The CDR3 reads CASSWGQGNNYYTF. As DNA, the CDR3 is TGTGCCAGCAGCTGGGGACAGGGTAACAATTACTACACCTTC.

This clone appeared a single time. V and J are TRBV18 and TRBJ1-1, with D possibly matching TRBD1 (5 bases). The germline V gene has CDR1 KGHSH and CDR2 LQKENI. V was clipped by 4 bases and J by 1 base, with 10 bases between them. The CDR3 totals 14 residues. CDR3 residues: CASSRQGANTEAFF. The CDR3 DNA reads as TGTGCCAGCTCACGTCAGGGTGCGAACACTGAAGCTTTCTTT.

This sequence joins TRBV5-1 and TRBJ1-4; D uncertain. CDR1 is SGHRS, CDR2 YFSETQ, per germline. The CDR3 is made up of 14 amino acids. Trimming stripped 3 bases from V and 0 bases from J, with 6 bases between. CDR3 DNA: TGCGCCAGCAGCTCCACTGCAACTAATGAAAAACTGTTTTTT. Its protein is CASSSTATNEKLFF. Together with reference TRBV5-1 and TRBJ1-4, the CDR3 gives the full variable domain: KAGVTQTPRYLIKTRGQQVTLSCSPISGHRSVSWYQQTPGQGLQFLFEYFSETQRNKGNFPGRFSGRQFSNSRSEMNVSTLELGDSALYLCASSSTATNEKLFFGSGTQLSVL.

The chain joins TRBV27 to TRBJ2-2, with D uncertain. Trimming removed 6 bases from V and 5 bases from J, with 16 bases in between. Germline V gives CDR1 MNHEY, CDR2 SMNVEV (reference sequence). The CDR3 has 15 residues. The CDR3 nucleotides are TGTGCCAGCAGAAGAGTCCGATCCTCTACCGGGGAGCTGTTTTTT. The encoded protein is CASRRVRSSTGELFF.

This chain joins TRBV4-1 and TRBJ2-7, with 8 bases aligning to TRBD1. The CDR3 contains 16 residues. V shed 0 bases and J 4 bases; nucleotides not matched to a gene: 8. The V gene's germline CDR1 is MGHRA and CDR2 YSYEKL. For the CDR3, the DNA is TGCGCCAGCAGCCAAGATGCGGCAGGGGGCTTGTACGAGCAGTACTTC. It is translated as CASSQDAAGGLYEQYF.